The 25 T cell receptor beta chains below were found in one sample sequenced in a study of cytomegalovirus exposure and HLA in healthy donors (dated by TCRdb to the late 2010s). The method behind the library was the immunoSEQ multiplex PCR assay. For the multiplex PCR, a mixture combining 60 forward primers for TCR Vbeta segments and 13 reverse primers for TCR Jbeta segments was used. Not all clones reach the TCRdb copy of this immuneACCESS table, which keeps in-frame sequences only. Checked studies attribute under half of the gap to unresolved V genes and leave the rest unexplained. The sample table contains tens of thousands of clones; only one count was recorded for over 60% of them. Roughly 4.2% of the sample is held by the ten biggest clonotypes. The sequencing input was PBMCs. Every receptor here comes from a woman between 35 and 50 years old in good health and CMV-seropositive.

This clone was recorded once. The chain employs TRBV6-4 and TRBJ2-6, with D tentatively TRBD2 (5 bases). Germline assignment: CDR1 MRHNA and CDR2 SNTAGT. V lost 0 bases, J lost 1 base, and 13 bases lay in between. The CDR3 is made up of 18 amino acids. Written as DNA, the CDR3 is TGTGCCAGCAGTGACTCGACTTTCGGGGAATCTGGGGCCAACGTCCTGACTTTC. It yields the protein CASSDSTFGESGANVLTF.

The V call is TRBV19, the J call TRBJ1-3; a weak D match, TRBD1 (5 bases). Trimming took off 8 bases at V and 2 bases at J, with 16 bases between the two ends. Germline CDR1 reads LNHDA; CDR2 reads SQIVND (reference sequence). The CDR3 runs to 15 residues. CDR3 amino acids: CASQDWGRAGNTIYF. The CDR3 DNA follows: TGTGCCAGTCAAGATTGGGGGAGGGCTGGAAACACCATATATTTT.

The gene calls are TRBV5-4 and TRBJ2-5; TRBD1 might be the D (6 bases). Germline CDR1 and CDR2: SGHNT and YYREEE (reference sequence). Trimming cost V 0 bases and J 2 bases, with 8 bases left between them. CDR3 length equals 14 residues. The CDR3 nucleotides are TGTGCCAGCAGCTTGGTGGACAGTCAAGAGACCCAGTACTTC. Translation: CASSLVDSQETQYF.

V is TRBV19 and J is TRBJ2-7, with 8 nucleotides matching TRBD2. V dropped 4 bases and J dropped 2; count of bases not matched to a gene: 7. The germline V gene has CDR1 LNHDA and CDR2 SQIVND (reference sequence). The length of the CDR3 is 15 residues. CDR3 nucleotides: TGTGCCAGTAGTAAGAGTAGCGGGGTAACCTACGAGCAGTACTTC. Translating it yields CASSKSSGVTYEQYF.

The genes are TRBV7-2 and TRBJ2-2, with 8 positions matching TRBD1. Germline V lookup: CDR1 SGHTA, CDR2 FQGNSA. The junction had 3 bases not matched to a gene; V was cut back by 5 bases and J by 1 base. The CDR3 sequence is 15 residues long. This CDR3 reads CASSQQGENTGELFF. The CDR3, as DNA: TGTGCCAGCAGCCAACAGGGGGAGAACACCGGGGAGCTGTTTTTT.

J is TRBJ2-7 and V is TRBV7-2; the match to TRBD1 covers 8 bases. The V gene's germline CDR1 is SGHTA and CDR2 FQGNSA. V dropped 5 bases and J dropped 4; count of bases not matched to a gene: 10. This CDR3 has 15 amino acids. The CDR3 here is CASSPQDREIYEQYF. As DNA, the CDR3 is TGTGCCAGCAGCCCCCAGGACAGGGAGATATACGAGCAGTACTTC.

The rearrangement uses TRBV28 and TRBJ2-5; TRBD1 matches 7 bases. J gave up 4 bases and V 6 bases, and 8 bases lay outside the gene matches. Germline lookup yields CDR1 MDHEN and CDR2 SYDVKM. CDR3 length equals 14 residues. CDR3 amino acids: CASSSGTVGETQYF. The DNA for the CDR3 is TGTGCCAGCAGCTCCGGGACAGTAGGAGAGACCCAGTACTTC.

The J gene is TRBJ1-5, the V gene TRBV5-1, with 7 bases that match TRBD1. CDR3 length: 16 residues. The J segment lost 2 bases and the V segment lost 0 bases, leaving 5 bases of the junction unmatched. Germline assignment: CDR1 SGHRS and CDR2 YFSETQ. CDR3 region: CASSLGQGEGNQPQHF. CDR3 nucleotide sequence: TGCGCCAGCAGCTTGGGGCAGGGGGAGGGCAATCAGCCCCAGCATTTT.

The chain carries TRBV5-1 and TRBJ2-2; TRBD2 is a possible D gene (6 bases). The CDR3 extends over 14 amino acids. Trimming left V 1 base short and J 5 bases short, with 9 bases between. Germline CDR1 is SGHRS and CDR2 is YFSETQ. The DNA for the CDR3 is TGCGCCAGCAGCTTGTGGGCGGGAACCGGGGAGCTGTTTTTT. Amino acid sequence: CASSLWAGTGELFF. Looking up the rest from reference TRBV5-1 and TRBJ2-2 gives the full variable domain: KAGVTQTPRYLIKTRGQQVTLSCSPISGHRSVSWYQQTPGQGLQFLFEYFSETQRNKGNFPGRFSGRQFSNSRSEMNVSTLELGDSALYLCASSLWAGTGELFFGEGSRLTVL.

The chain couples TRBV28 to TRBJ1-2; TRBD1 matches at 9 bases. CDR3 length equals 17 residues. Germline CDR1 MDHEN, CDR2 SYDVKM. V gave up 4 bases and J gave up 8 bases; unmatched junction bases: 17. The DNA of the CDR3 is TGTGCCAGCAGTTCGGCCGGGACAGGGAGAACAACTCAGGGCTACACCTTC. It is translated as CASSSAGTGRTTQGYTF.

The V call is TRBV6-5, the J call TRBJ2-1, with D possibly matching TRBD1 (5 bases). V was trimmed by 5 bases and J by 2 bases, leaving 10 bases between them. This CDR3 has 14 residues. The germline V gene has CDR1 MNHEY and CDR2 SVGAGI. Here the CDR3 reads CASSTGAAYNEQFF. The DNA for the CDR3 is TGTGCCAGCAGTACAGGAGCCGCCTACAATGAGCAGTTCTTC.

This clone was detected only a few times. The chain carries TRBV5-1 and TRBJ2-1; 8 bases are shared with TRBD2. This CDR3 is 15 amino acids long. Germline trimming cut 6 bases from V and 2 bases from J; bases unmatched to any gene: 7. Per germline, CDR1 SGHRS and CDR2 YFSETQ. The CDR3 coding sequence is TGCGCCAGCAATATAGCGGGAAGGGCCTACAATGAGCAGTTCTTC. It codes for CASNIAGRAYNEQFF.

This clone was counted a single time. The rearrangement links TRBV29-1 to TRBJ2-1; the D gene is possibly TRBD1 (6 bases). Germline CDR1 SQVTM, CDR2 ANQGSEA. The germline V and J ends were trimmed by 7 bases and 4 bases, with 14 bases remaining between them. CDR3 length: 13 amino acids. The CDR3 DNA is TGCAGCGCCGGACCCACAGGGTACAATGAGCAGTTCTTC. It specifies CSAGPTGYNEQFF.

The rearrangement uses TRBV11-3 and TRBJ2-3; 10 nucleotides line up with TRBD1. V lost 3 bases, J lost 3 bases, and 3 bases stayed unmatched. Germline values: CDR1 SGHNT, CDR2 YENEEA. There are 15 residues in the CDR3. The CDR3 is CASSLGQGKTDTQYF. Here the CDR3 DNA reads TGTGCCAGCAGCTTGGGACAGGGGAAGACAGATACGCAGTATTTT.

This rearrangement joins TRBV5-8 to TRBJ1-1; possible D gene TRBD1, 5 bases. This CDR3 spans 17 amino acids. CDR1 is SGHTS and CDR2 is YDEGEE in the germline V gene. Trimming shortened V by 3 bases and J by 0 bases, and 18 bases separated the two germline ends. The CDR3 sequence is CASSSEGWGGVNTEAFF. The CDR3 DNA sequence: TGTGCCAGCAGCTCGGAAGGTTGGGGGGGAGTGAACACTGAAGCTTTCTTT.

The chain is built from TRBV6-1 and TRBJ2-1; 9 nucleotides line up with TRBD1. V trimming: 4 bases; J trimming: 3 bases; junction bases outside the gene matches: 4. This CDR3 spans 15 amino acids. Germline values: CDR1 MNHNS, CDR2 SASEGT. The CDR3 spells CASSADRGGYNEQFF. CDR3 bases: TGTGCCAGCAGTGCGGACAGGGGAGGCTACAATGAGCAGTTCTTC.

The chain joins TRBV7-9 to TRBJ2-7, with D perhaps matching TRBD2 (6 bases). The CDR3 loop spans 14 amino acids. Per germline, CDR1 SEHNR and CDR2 FQNEAQ (reference sequence). Trimming took 3 bases from V and 7 from J, leaving 16 bases between them. CDR3 coding DNA: TGTGCCAGCAGCTTGTCAGGGCCGGGGGTAGAGCAGTACTTC. Translation gives CASSLSGPGVEQYF.

The chain couples TRBV20-1 to TRBJ2-7; D remains unclear. Trimming removed 5 bases at V and 6 bases at J, with 11 bases between. CDR3 length equals 11 residues. Per the germline V gene, CDR1 is DFQATT and CDR2 is SNEGSKA (reference sequence). The CDR3 bases are TGCAGTGCTGCCCTTGGCAGCGAGCAGTACTTC. This codes for CSAALGSEQYF.

The rearrangement joins TRBV7-2 to TRBJ2-5; 7 nucleotides match TRBD2. With V trimmed by 5 bases and J by 2 bases, 5 bases remained unmatched. Germline CDR1 SGHTA, CDR2 FQGNSA. The CDR3 is made up of 14 amino acids. The CDR3 spells CASSPLGGQETQYF. CDR3 nucleotides: TGTGCCAGCAGCCCCCTCGGGGGGCAAGAGACCCAGTACTTC.

This sequence joins TRBV11-3 and TRBJ2-2; 12 nucleotides align to TRBD2. V was clipped by 3 bases and J by 0 bases; unmatched bases: 5. This CDR3 region has 18 residues. The germline V gene has CDR1 SGHNT and CDR2 YENEEA. As DNA, the CDR3 is TGTGCCAGCAGCTTTCGGACTAGCGGGGCATCGAACACCGGGGAGCTGTTTTTT. Its protein is CASSFRTSGASNTGELFF.

This chain joins TRBV11-3 and TRBJ2-5; 8 bases fit TRBD2. Germline V CDR1 and CDR2: SGHNT, YENEEA. CDR3 length: 14 amino acids. V dropped 4 bases and J dropped 4; count of bases not matched to a gene: 5. The CDR3: CASSSGGVGETQYF. Here the CDR3 DNA reads TGTGCCAGCAGCTCGGGGGGGGTTGGAGAGACCCAGTACTTC. The full variable domain, with the rest looked up from reference TRBV11-3 and TRBJ2-5, is EAGVVQSPRYKIIEKKQPVAFWCNPISGHNTLYWYLQNLGQGPELLIRYENEEAVDDSQLPKDRFSAERLKGVDSTLKIQPAELGDSAVYLCASSSGGVGETQYFGPGTRLLVL.

The chain uses TRBV9 and TRBJ2-7; 13 nucleotides agree with TRBD2. J lost 2 bases, V lost 4 bases, and 15 bases had no gene match. CDR3 length: 19 amino acids. In germline, CDR1 is SGDLS, CDR2 YYNGEE. The CDR3 DNA follows: TGTGCCAGCAGCTTCAAACGAAGGACTAGCGGGAGTCGGGCCTACGAGCAGTACTTC. As protein: CASSFKRRTSGSRAYEQYF.

The chain couples TRBV29-1 to TRBJ2-7; 13 nucleotides align to TRBD2. CDR1 and CDR2 from the germline V gene are SQVTM and ANQGSEA. The CDR3 totals 14 residues. The J segment lost 1 base and the V segment lost 7 bases, leaving 4 bases of the junction unmatched. The CDR3 sequence: CSATGLAGSYEQYF. CDR3 bases: TGCAGCGCTACGGGACTAGCGGGATCCTACGAGCAGTACTTC.

The chain is built from TRBV9 and TRBJ2-7, with TRBD1 identical over 7 bases. The CDR3 extends over 13 amino acids. V lost 3 bases and J lost 3; bases outside the gene matches: 3. Germline CDR1 and CDR2: SGDLS and YYNGEE. The DNA for the CDR3 is TGTGCCAGCAGCGCGGGACAGAACTACGAGCAGTACTTC. Residues: CASSAGQNYEQYF.

This chain connects TRBV15 to TRBJ1-2, with a weak D call TRBD1 (5 bases). The germline V and J ends were trimmed by 4 bases and 4 bases, with 19 bases remaining between them. Germline V gene sequence: CDR1 LNHNV, CDR2 YYDKDF (reference sequence). CDR3 length: 16 residues. CDR3 region: CATSKGRAGLSYGYTF. The CDR3 region has the DNA TGTGCCACCAGCAAGGGCAGGGCAGGGCTAAGCTATGGCTACACCTTC.